These T cell receptor beta chains were read from a single sample in a study of human T cells and chemical hapten exposure. A single record per CDR3 protein comes from TCRdb applying MiXCR to the RACE reads. The sample yields tens of thousands of distinct CDR3 sequences, 9.4% seen once. Sequenced here: whole blood, sampled in connection with sensitization to the hapten diphenylcyclopropenone (DPC). The receptors come from a woman aged 40 to 50 with alopecia areata. Some clones in this sample may be carry-over from other donors' samples. The CDR3 runs from the conserved cysteine through the conserved F or W. A D gene is named only where the DNA matches it firmly. Some rows mark clone size as missing; the rest say once, few, many or name a class of expanded clone.

TGTGCCAGCAGCTTGGATTCCGGGACAGGGGTTCCCCGAGGGGATGAAGCTTTCTTT CASSLDSGTGVPRGDEAFF TRBJ1-1 many TRBD1 TRBV7-9
TGTGCCAGCTTGGACAGGGATTTGAACACTGAAGCTTTCTTT CASLDRDLNTEAFF TRBJ1-1 many TRBD1 TRBV7-9
TGTGCCAGCAGCCAAGGACGGGGGAATTCACCCCTCCACTTT CASSQGRGNSPLHF TRBJ1-6 few - TRBV3-1
TGTGCCAGCTCCTTCGACAGGGAAGGCTCACCCCTCCACTTT CASSFDREGSPLHF TRBJ1-6 many TRBD1 TRBV18
TGTGCCAGCAGCCCAGCGGAGGGTCACACTGAAGCTTTCTTT CASSPAEGHTEAFF TRBJ1-1 many - TRBV7-8
TGTGCCAGCAGCCCTTGGACAGGGATCACCGGGGAGCTGTTTTTT CASSPWTGITGELFF TRBJ2-2 many TRBD1 TRBV14
TGTGCCAGCAGCCCCTCGAGGGGGGGCACAGATACGCAGTATTTT CASSPSRGGTDTQYF TRBJ2-3 many - TRBV6-5
TGTGCCAGCAGTGAAGGGGAGGCCTCAGAGCAGTACTTC CASSEGEASEQYF TRBJ2-7 many - TRBV6-1
TGTGCCAGCTCACCAGGGGCAGGGATCGAGCAGTACTTC CASSPGAGIEQYF TRBJ2-7 - - TRBV18
TGTGCCAGCAGCCAATCCGAGAAATATGGCTACACCTTC CASSQSEKYGYTF TRBJ1-2 many - TRBV14
TGTGCCAGCAGTTACCGGGACCCCGGAGTGGGCGGCTACACCTTC CASSYRDPGVGGYTF TRBJ1-2 many - TRBV6-5
TGTGCCAGCAGAGGACCTGAACGGGACAGAAGCTACGAGCAGTACTTC CASRGPERDRSYEQYF TRBJ2-7 - TRBD1 TRBV28
TGCAGCGTTGGAGGGGGCACTCAGTACGAGCAGTACTTC CSVGGGTQYEQYF TRBJ2-7 many TRBD1 TRBV29-1
TGCAGTGCTAGACATCAGGGAATGGTCCAAGAGACCCAGTACTTC CSARHQGMVQETQYF TRBJ2-5 few - TRBV20-1
TGTGCCAGCAGCCAAGAGACAGCCAGTGAAGCTTTCTTT CASSQETASEAFF TRBJ1-1 many - TRBV7-3
TGTGCCTGGAGCCCAGGGATTGCGGCAACTAATGAAAAACTGTTTTTT CAWSPGIAATNEKLFF TRBJ1-4 many - TRBV30
TGTGCCAGCAGCCATGGAGGGCTCGCCTACACCTTC CASSHGGLAYTF TRBJ1-2 many - TRBV3-1
TGTGCCAGCAGCCTCTCGGACAGGTCGAGGGGCACTGAAGCTTTCTTT CASSLSDRSRGTEAFF TRBJ1-1 few TRBD1 TRBV9
TGTGCCAGCAGCCCAAGGACGCGGGGGGAGACCCAGTACTTC CASSPRTRGETQYF TRBJ2-5 many TRBD2 TRBV11-2
TGTGCCAGCAGATCTGCAGGGGGCGGTGAAAAACTGTTTTTT CASRSAGGGEKLFF TRBJ1-4 - TRBD1 TRBV28
TGTGCCAGCATCAAACAGGGTTACACTGAAGCTTTCTTT CASIKQGYTEAFF TRBJ1-1 many - TRBV2
TGTGCCAGCAGCCCCCTCCGTACCTATGGCTACACCTTC CASSPLRTYGYTF TRBJ1-2 - - TRBV12-3/TRBV12-4
TGTGCCAGCAGCTGGAGGCCGGGACAGGGTAGCACAGATACGCAGTATTTT CASSWRPGQGSTDTQYF TRBJ2-3 many TRBD1 TRBV5-5
TGTGCCAGCATAGTCAGTATAGCCAAAAACATTCAGTACTTC CASIVSIAKNIQYF TRBJ2-4 few - TRBV2
TGTGCCAGCAGCGAACTAGGTAATCCCTACGAGCAGTACTTC CASSELGNPYEQYF TRBJ2-7 many - TRBV7-2
TGTGCCAGCAGCTTAGGGAGTCCCGGGGAGCTGTTTTTT CASSLGSPGELFF TRBJ2-2 few - TRBV11-3
TGTGCCAGCAGCTTGGCTCTAGCGGGGCGAAAAAGCACAGATACGCAGTATTTT CASSLALAGRKSTDTQYF TRBJ2-3 many TRBD2 TRBV5-4
TGCAGTGCTAGAGATGGGGAATCGAACACTGAAGCTTTCTTT CSARDGESNTEAFF TRBJ1-1 - - TRBV20-1
TGTGCCAGCAAGTGGTCGGCTAGCGGTTCCTACGAGCAGTACTTC CASKWSASGSYEQYF TRBJ2-7 many TRBD2 TRBV12-3/TRBV12-4
TGCGCCAGCAGCTTGGATCCTGGGGCCAACGTCCTGACTTTC CASSLDPGANVLTF TRBJ2-6 many - TRBV5-1
TGTGCCACCAGTGAACCCCGACAGGGAGGCACAGATACGCAGTATTTT CATSEPRQGGTDTQYF TRBJ2-3 few TRBD1 TRBV24-1
TGTGCCAGCAGTGAACAGGGGGCTGCCTGGGGCCACACTGAAGCTTTCTTT CASSEQGAAWGHTEAFF TRBJ1-1 many TRBD1 TRBV25-1
TGTGCTAGTGGCTCTCATCCAGGGAACACTGAAGCTTTCTTT CASGSHPGNTEAFF TRBJ1-1 few - TRBV12-5
TGTGCCAGCAGTTCCGGGGGCCACCGCTCCTACGAGCAGTACTTC CASSSGGHRSYEQYF TRBJ2-7 many - TRBV12-3/TRBV12-4
TGTGCCAGCAGCCACAAGCGGGAAGATACGCAGTATTTT CASSHKREDTQYF TRBJ2-3 many TRBD2 TRBV3-1
TGTGCCTGGTCTCTACTAGCGGCTAGCACAGATACGCAGTATTTT CAWSLLAASTDTQYF TRBJ2-3 many TRBD2 TRBV30
TGCGCCAGCAGCCAAGATCTGGTCGAGGGGCTGTTTTTT CASSQDLVEGLFF TRBJ1-4 few - TRBV4-1
TGTGCCAGCAGTTTAATGGCGGGAACCTACGAGCAGTACTTC CASSLMAGTYEQYF TRBJ2-7 many - TRBV12-3/TRBV12-4
TGCAGTGCTAGAGTTGGTGTTGATGGGCCACACCGATACAATGAGCAGTTCTTC CSARVGVDGPHRYNEQFF TRBJ2-1 few - TRBV20-1
TGTGCCAGCAGCGACAGGGGTACAGAGACCCAGTACTTC CASSDRGTETQYF TRBJ2-5 many TRBD1 TRBV6-5
TGTGCCAGCAGTGTGTGGGGAGGTGGCACAGATACGCAGTATTTT CASSVWGGGTDTQYF TRBJ2-3 - - TRBV6-1
TGTGCCAGCAGCTTAGCACCCCCCCGGGACAGGGGTTACGGCTACACCTTC CASSLAPPRDRGYGYTF TRBJ1-2 many TRBD1 TRBV7-2
TGTGCCAGCAGCGTATCAGGGCAGGCCAATCAGCCCCAGCATTTT CASSVSGQANQPQHF TRBJ1-5 few - TRBV9
TGTGCCAGCAGCTTAGATGGTCCGAGCGAGCAGTACTTC CASSLDGPSEQYF TRBJ2-7 many - TRBV11-2
TGCAGTGCTCCCCCCGGGGACGGGCCCCCTGAAGCTTTCTTT CSAPPGDGPPEAFF TRBJ1-1 many - TRBV20-1
TGTGCCAGCAGCTTGGGACGCTTAGCAGACAGGACCGGGGAGCTGTTTTTT CASSLGRLADRTGELFF TRBJ2-2 - - TRBV5-4
TGTGCCAGCAGCTCAAATTACGAGCAGTACTTC CASSSNYEQYF TRBJ2-7 - - TRBV5-6
TGTGCCAGCAGCTTGGGCTTCGACAATGAGCAGTTCTTC CASSLGFDNEQFF TRBJ2-1 many - TRBV7-3
TGTGCCAGCAGCTTAGAGGGAGCAGGGATAGGTATCAACACTGAAGCTTTCTTT CASSLEGAGIGINTEAFF TRBJ1-1 few - TRBV7-6
TGTGCCAGCAGTTCCGACGCCTACAGGGGTTCCACAGATACGCAGTATTTT CASSSDAYRGSTDTQYF TRBJ2-3 many TRBD1 TRBV6-5
TGTGCCAGCAGCTCCGGGACGGCCGAAGCTTTCTTT CASSSGTAEAFF TRBJ1-1 - - TRBV6-1
TGTGCCAGCAGTGAAATTGGGGAGGGGGTCTACAATGAGCAGTTCTTC CASSEIGEGVYNEQFF TRBJ2-1 - - TRBV6-1
TGTGCCAGCAGCCAAGTTGCTTTGGACAGGGGGACCAATGAGCAGTTCTTC CASSQVALDRGTNEQFF TRBJ2-1 few TRBD1 TRBV4-2
TGTGCCAGCAGCCCAGGACAGGGGGGTACTCAGCCCCAGCATTTT CASSPGQGGTQPQHF TRBJ1-5 few TRBD1 TRBV3-1
TGTGCCAGCAGCTTACGTCTGAGTCTCGAAAAACTGTTTTTT CASSLRLSLEKLFF TRBJ1-4 - - TRBV7-8